This TCR beta chain stems from a study of T cells expressing NK-cell markers (dated by TCRdb to 2019 to 2021). A note on the overall study: Three sorted T-cell subsets (CD3+CD56+NKG2C+, CD3+CD56+NKG2C- and CD3+CD56-NKG2C+) from eight donors had their TCR beta-chain repertoires profiled. Sequencing of the libraries produced 2 x 150 bp reads on Illumina HiSeq 2000/2500, MiSeq or NextSeq. Of the eight sequenced donors, seven were found to be HCMV-seropositive and one was found to be HCMV-seronegative. The study sequenced eight donors, all healthy volunteers chosen at random: three men and five women. The paper as a whole reports these results and caveats: Those dominant clonotypes were again the most abundant among CD3+CD56-NKG2C+ cells in a handful of donors, at about 25-65%. For about 6 donors, the dominant CD3+CD56+NKG2C+ clonotypes were among the top 10 CD8+ clonotypes and accounted for 1.0-7.0% of CD8+ T cells. Whether the expanded NKG2C-expressing T cell clones were specific for HCMV antigens was left unclear.

HCMV-specific IgG was detected in serum with a commercial ELISA kit to determine HCMV serostatus. Ficoll density gradient centrifugation was used to isolate peripheral blood mononuclear cells from blood. As to this clonotype: Which antigen it targets is not known.

The sequencing machine was an Illumina HiSeq 2000. TCR beta cDNA libraries were prepared using 5'RACE template switching, which introduced a universal primer site and unique molecular identifiers. Synthesis of cDNA was primed from the TCR beta constant segment and was followed by two consecutive PCR amplification steps. In the paper's pipeline: MIGEC was used to demultiplex reads and group reads by UMI, and MiTCR was used to assemble and quantify clonotypes. Only TCR cDNA sequences supported by at least two reads were kept to exclude erroneous sequences. Downstream repertoire analysis used the tcR package, and clonotypes were matched across fractions by CDR3 nucleotide sequence plus V segment. VDJmatch was used to annotate antigen specificity against VDJdb, with one amino acid substitution in CDR3 allowed. Reads reprocessed by TCRdb are summarized as one entry per CDR3 protein sequence, and DNA is absent. The V and J calls come from TCRdb's annotation, not from the publication. The sample table includes some 280,000 distinct CDR3 sequences. The biggest ten clones account for about 0.39% of the sample.

As encoded in the germline V gene, CDR1 is MNHEY while CDR2 is SVGEGT. The CDR3 runs 15 residues from the cysteine to the phenylalanine. Only the protein sequence is given. The material sequenced was blood T cells: a sorted CD56 or NKG2C T cell subset, CD4+ or CD8+ T cells, or bulk PBMC T cells (not recorded which). The sequence was collected from a man between 18 and 35 years old in good health. Donor details come from another sample of the same person, matched by shared clones. The V and J segments used are TRBV6-2 or TRBV6-3 and TRBJ2-1; as DNA is missing, the TRBD1 call by TCRdb cannot be tested. This receptor carries the CDR3 CASSYLRPSYNEQFF.